A single sample gave rise to the 17 T cell receptor beta chains below, sequenced in a study of cytotoxic CD8 clonotypes in ibrutinib-treated CLL. Sequencing used immunoSEQ multiplex PCR; TCRdb keeps in-frame clones, though not all of them. The table shows 250,000 to 350,000 clones, with 60% to 80% occurring only once. The sequencing used PBMCs, collected at disease progression, from a patient treated with ibrutinib. The source of these receptors is a human donor with chronic lymphocytic leukemia.

This clone has just a few counts. J is TRBJ2-7 and V is TRBV2; perhaps TRBD1 as D (5 bases). Germline V gives CDR1 SNHLY, CDR2 FYNNEI. Trimming cost V 3 bases and J 4 bases, with 7 bases left between them. This CDR3 region has 12 residues. This CDR3 reads CASSDRVYEQYF. The CDR3 bases are TGTGCCAGCAGTGACAGGGTGTACGAGCAGTACTTC.

The chain's CDR3 is CASSPNQTTRRTGELFF. The CDR3 bases are TGTGCCAGCAGCCCTAACCAAACAACCAGAAGGACCGGGGAGCTGTTTTTT. The chain combines TRBV5-4 with TRBJ2-2, with D unclear. The CDR3 contains 17 residues. Germline V gene lookup returns CDR1 SGHNT and CDR2 YYREEE (reference sequence). Trimming removed 4 bases from V and 5 bases from J, with 21 bases in between.

This sequence joins TRBV9 and TRBJ2-7; 8 bases align to TRBD1. The CDR3 is made up of 14 amino acids. V lost 2 bases, J lost 2 bases, and 3 bases stayed unmatched. Per the germline V gene, CDR1 is SGDLS and CDR2 is YYNGEE. CDR3 protein: CASSVRQGPYEQYF. The CDR3 coding sequence is TGTGCCAGCAGCGTCCGACAGGGGCCCTACGAGCAGTACTTC.

Only one count was recorded for this clone. The V call is TRBV21-1, the J call TRBJ1-3; whether TRBD1, the table's D call, matches the DNA was not checked. TRBV21-1 is termed a pseudogene. The CDR3 covers 18 residues. In DNA, the CDR3 is TGTGCCAGCAGAAAAAAAAGTGGAACAGGGTGCTCTGGAAACACCATATATTTT. Protein sequence: CASRKKSGTGCSGNTIYF.

V usage is TRBV7-6 and J usage is TRBJ1-2, with D perhaps TRBD1 (5 bases). This CDR3 comprises 15 residues. The ends were cut back, 2 bases at V and 5 bases at J, with 15 bases in the middle. Germline lookup yields CDR1 SGHVS and CDR2 FNYEAQ. In nucleotides, the CDR3 is TGTGCCAGCAGCTTAACGGCCGGTGGGGCTTATGGCTACACCTTC. Protein sequence: CASSLTAGGAYGYTF. The full variable domain, in which reference TRBV7-6 and TRBJ1-2 provide the parts outside the CDR3, is GAGVSQSPRYKVTKRGQDVALRCDPISGHVSLYWYRQALGQGPEFLTYFNYEAQQDKSGLPNDRFSAERPEGSISTLTIQRTEQRDSAMYRCASSLTAGGAYGYTFGSGTRLTVV.

V and J are TRBV9 and TRBJ1-5, with 9 bases that match TRBD1. There are 14 residues in the CDR3. CDR1 SGDLS and CDR2 YYNGEE come from the germline V gene. Trimming took 4 bases from V and 8 from J; bases not matched to a gene: 7. The CDR3 nucleotides read TGTGCCAGCAGCCCTGGGACAGGGTCAAAGCCCCAGCATTTT. Its translation is CASSPGTGSKPQHF.

The V and J genes are TRBV6-1 and TRBJ2-7; no clear D. The CDR3 extends over 13 amino acids. The V end lost 4 bases, the J end lost 5 bases, and 12 bases lay between the germline ends. Germline CDR1 MNHNS, CDR2 SASEGT. The CDR3 loop reads CASSGVVWDEQYF. The DNA of the CDR3 is TGTGCCAGCAGTGGGGTGGTCTGGGACGAGCAGTACTTC.

The chain uses TRBV27 and TRBJ2-7; maybe TRBD2 (6 bases). The length of the CDR3 is 14 residues. Trimming cost V 3 bases and J 2 bases, with 11 bases left between them. The germline CDR1 and CDR2 sequences are MNHEY and SMNVEV (reference sequence). Written as DNA, the CDR3 is TGTGCCAGCAGTTTGGGCAGGGAGGCCTACGAGCAGTACTTC. Protein product: CASSLGREAYEQYF.

The CDR3 protein is CASSIGQGGTSTEAFF. DNA for the CDR3: TGCGCCAGCAGCATTGGACAGGGTGGTACGAGCACTGAAGCTTTCTTT. The chain carries TRBV5-1 and TRBJ1-1, with TRBD1 matching over 8 bases. Trimming took 4 bases from V and 4 from J; bases not matched to a gene: 12. The CDR3 loop spans 16 amino acids. Germline CDR1 SGHRS, CDR2 YFSETQ.

This rearrangement joins TRBV11-3 to TRBJ2-5; D is uncertain. CDR1 is SGHNT and CDR2 is YENEEA in the germline V gene. The CDR3 has 13 residues. Deletions cut 0 bases from V and 7 bases from J, with 9 bases between. The CDR3 region has the DNA TGTGCCAGCAGCTTAGATCTGTGGGGGACCCAGTACTTC. It codes for CASSLDLWGTQYF.

In its sample, this clone was seen a few times. The chain employs TRBV29-1 and TRBJ2-1; TRBD1 is a possible D gene (5 bases). CDR3 size: 11 residues. V lost 7 bases and J 3 bases, leaving 7 bases between the germline ends. The germline V gene has CDR1 SQVTM and CDR2 ANQGSEA. The CDR3 is CSGDSYNEQFF. CDR3 sequence (DNA): TGCAGCGGTGACAGCTACAATGAGCAGTTCTTC.

The V and J genes are TRBV7-6 and TRBJ2-1, with 15 nucleotides matching TRBD2. The junction had 7 bases not matched to a gene; V was cut back by 4 bases and J by 6 bases. CDR1 and CDR2 from the germline V gene are SGHVS and FNYEAQ. The CDR3 spans 17 residues. The CDR3 sequence: CASSWPGLAGGPNEQFF. As DNA, the CDR3 is TGTGCCAGCAGCTGGCCGGGACTAGCGGGGGGCCCCAATGAGCAGTTCTTC.

CDR3 amino acids: CASSHSGRVSYNEQFF. The CDR3 DNA is TGTGCCAGCAGCCATAGCGGGAGGGTGTCCTACAATGAGCAGTTCTTC. The V call is TRBV7-6, the J call TRBJ2-1; TRBD2 matches at 11 bases. The trim removed 5 bases at V and 1 base at J, leaving 4 bases unmatched. The CDR3 has 16 amino acids. CDR1 and CDR2 from the germline V gene are SGHVS and FNYEAQ.

The gene calls are TRBV6-6 and TRBJ1-2; 9 positions match TRBD1. This CDR3 is built from 15 residues. Germline assignment: CDR1 MNHNY and CDR2 SVGAGI (reference sequence). J was trimmed by 7 bases and V by 5 bases; bases with no gene match: 11. In nucleotides, the CDR3 is TGTGCCAGCAGTACGCCAAAAGACAGGGGGGGTGGCTACACCTTC. The encoded protein is CASSTPKDRGGGYTF.

This clone occurred once. V and J are TRBV19 and TRBJ1-6; 10 bases agree with TRBD1. Trimming removed 4 bases from V and 10 bases from J; junction bases left unmatched: 10. Looked up from germline, CDR1 is LNHDA and CDR2 is SQIVND (reference sequence). CDR3 length equals 16 residues. CDR3 region: CASSTTTGGKESPLHF. Written as DNA, the CDR3 is TGTGCCAGTAGTACGACGACAGGGGGCAAGGAATCACCCCTCCACTTT.

This clone has only a few counts. The chain recombines TRBV7-6 with TRBJ2-1; D unclear. Trimming removed 5 bases from V and 8 bases from J, with 13 bases in between. The germline gives CDR1 SGHVS, CDR2 FNYEAQ. The CDR3 contains 13 residues. CDR3 sequence (DNA): TGTGCCAGCAGCCCGACAAATAGATATGAGCAGTTCTTC. Its translation is CASSPTNRYEQFF.

The chain recombines TRBV18 with TRBJ2-7; D tentatively fits TRBD1 or TRBD2 (5 bases each). V lost 4 bases and J 5 bases, leaving 12 bases between the germline ends. The germline V gene encodes CDR1 KGHSH and CDR2 LQKENI. The CDR3 consists of 13 residues. The CDR3 loop is CASSLKVGDEQYF. CDR3 in DNA: TGTGCCAGCTCACTTAAGGTGGGGGACGAGCAGTACTTC.